The entry that follows covers one T cell receptor (beta chain) sequence. This sample is drawn from a study of blood T cell repertoires in COVID-19. Across the whole study: COVID-19 samples, acute and convalescent, were from the United States, Italy and Spain.

Libraries were prepared by immunoSEQ multiplex PCR; TCRdb keeps only in-frame clonotypes and omits some of them. The sample yields approximately 74,000 clones, nearly 90% seen once. The V gene's germline CDR1 is KGHSH and CDR2 LQKENI. With 2 bases removed from V and 10 bases from J, the gap between germline ends came to 18 bases. The CDR3 extends over 15 amino acids. Sequenced material: peripheral blood. This chain uses TRBV18 with TRBJ1-5, with D possibly TRBD1 on 6 matching bases. This sequence originates from an older man with acute or convalescent COVID-19. CDR3 nucleotide sequence: TGTGCCAGCTCACCAACAGGACAGAGTGTACATCCCCAGCATTTT. It encodes CASSPTGQSVHPQHF.